This entry lists 21 T cell receptor beta chains sequenced from one sample in a study of blood T cell repertoires in COVID-19. Clones were sequenced by immunoSEQ multiplex PCR, and TCRdb holds only the in-frame ones, with some missing. The repertoire holds more than 110,000 clones, with approximately 78% as singletons. Sample: PBMCs or T cells enriched from blood (not recorded which). The origin of the receptors is a woman between 50 and 59 years old who had recovered from COVID-19.

The chain carries TRBV7-2 and TRBJ2-5; D might be TRBD2 (5 bases). Germline lookup yields CDR1 SGHTA and CDR2 FQGNSA. The CDR3 sequence is 15 residues long. With 2 bases removed from V and 1 base from J, the gap between germline ends came to 11 bases. Written as DNA, the CDR3 is TGTGCCAGCAGCTTAAGAGCGGATATCCAAGAGACCCAGTACTTC. Protein sequence: CASSLRADIQETQYF.

V gene TRBV5-1 combines with J gene TRBJ2-3; D is unclear. V was shortened by 0 bases and J by 3 bases, with 5 bases between the two germline ends. Germline values: CDR1 SGHRS, CDR2 YFSETQ. This CDR3 is 13 amino acids long. The CDR3 here is CASSLAGTDTQYF. The DNA of the CDR3 is TGCGCCAGCAGCTTGGCGGGTACAGATACGCAGTATTTT.

This clone came up once. J is TRBJ1-5 and V is TRBV29-1, with 7 bases identical to TRBD1. Germline V lookup: CDR1 SQVTM, CDR2 ANQGSEA. CDR3 size: 14 residues. V trimming: 6 bases; J trimming: 0 bases; junction bases outside the gene matches: 5. The CDR3 reads CSVRTGVSNQPQHF. CDR3 nucleotide sequence: TGCAGCGTACGCACAGGGGTTAGCAATCAGCCCCAGCATTTT.

The chain has TRBV27 and TRBJ1-6; possibly TRBD1 for D (5 bases). Trimming took off 2 bases at V and 7 bases at J, with 12 bases between the two ends. Germline-derived CDR1 and CDR2 are MNHEY and SMNVEV (reference sequence). This CDR3 is built from 15 residues. CDR3 sequence: CASSLQLGGNSPLHF. The CDR3 DNA sequence: TGTGCCAGCAGTTTACAGTTGGGGGGGAATTCACCCCTCCACTTT.

This clone appeared once. The chain combines TRBV27 with TRBJ2-2; 10 nucleotides line up with TRBD1. Looked up from germline, CDR1 is MNHEY and CDR2 is SMNVEV (reference sequence). V gave up 7 bases and J gave up 5 bases; unmatched junction bases: 7. The CDR3 runs 15 residues. The CDR3: CASNGGQGRTGELFF. CDR3 nucleotides: TGTGCCAGCAACGGGGGACAGGGGAGAACCGGGGAGCTGTTTTTT.

This clone came up once. The chain couples TRBV5-1 to TRBJ2-1; 9 nucleotides line up with TRBD1. Trimming at V came to 0 bases and at J to 4 bases, leaving 5 bases not matched to a gene. The germline CDR1 and CDR2 sequences are SGHRS and YFSETQ. This CDR3 region has 16 residues. The CDR3 sequence is CASSLEVGTGYNEQFF. The CDR3 nucleotides are TGCGCCAGCAGCTTGGAAGTCGGGACAGGGTACAATGAGCAGTTCTTC.

The J gene is TRBJ2-2, the V gene TRBV2; maybe TRBD2 (6 bases). This CDR3 is 16 amino acids long. Germline V gene lookup returns CDR1 SNHLY and CDR2 FYNNEI. The germline V and J ends were trimmed by 4 bases and 5 bases, with 17 bases remaining between them. In nucleotides, the CDR3 is TGTGCCAGCAGTGGGAGGGGTCAGTCAAGGACCGGGGAGCTGTTTTTT. Translated: CASSGRGQSRTGELFF. Variable domain in full (rest from reference TRBV2 and TRBJ2-2): EPEVTQTPSHQVTQMGQEVILRCVPISNHLYFYWYRQILGQKVEFLVSFYNNEISEKSEIFDDQFSVERPDGSNFTLKIRSTKLEDSAMYFCASSGRGQSRTGELFFGEGSRLTVL.

CDR3 DNA sequence: TGTGCCAGCAGTGAAGCGACGACAGGGGAGGTCGTGTTGGATGGCTACACCTTC. This gives the protein CASSEATTGEVVLDGYTF. The rearrangement links TRBV6-1 to TRBJ1-2; 8 positions agree with TRBD1. With 0 bases clipped from V and 6 bases from J, the junction kept 15 bases outside the gene matches. The CDR3 is 18 amino acids. Germline-derived CDR1 and CDR2 are MNHNS and SASEGT.

The rearrangement joins TRBV9 to TRBJ2-7; 7 bases are shared with TRBD1. V dropped 2 bases and J dropped 4; count of bases not matched to a gene: 9. Germline CDR1 reads SGDLS; CDR2 reads YYNGEE. This CDR3 comprises 15 residues. Here the CDR3 reads CASSVAGTATYEQYF. CDR3 nucleotide sequence: TGTGCCAGCAGCGTCGCCGGGACAGCTACTTACGAGCAGTACTTC.

This sequence joins TRBV28 and TRBJ1-2, with D unclear. Germline V lookup: CDR1 MDHEN, CDR2 SYDVKM. Trimming removed 3 bases at V and 3 bases at J, with 14 bases between. The CDR3 is made up of 15 amino acids. CDR3 bases: TGTGCCAGCAGTTTCCTCACGGGAGGGCACTATGGCTACACCTTC. Translating gives CASSFLTGGHYGYTF.

The V and J genes are TRBV24-1 and TRBJ2-3; a possible D gene is TRBD2 (5 bases). This CDR3 is 15 amino acids long. The V end was cut by 4 bases, the J end by 4 bases, with 14 bases between. Germline values: CDR1 KGHDR, CDR2 SFDVKD. The CDR3 reads CATSDSGPASDTQYF. DNA for the CDR3: TGTGCCACCAGTGACAGCGGCCCCGCATCAGATACGCAGTATTTT.

The rearrangement joins TRBV2 to TRBJ1-5; D gene uncertain. CDR3 length: 12 amino acids. Germline CDR1 SNHLY, CDR2 FYNNEI. The germline V and J ends were trimmed by 2 bases and 6 bases, with 5 bases remaining between them. Here the CDR3 DNA reads TGTGCCAGCAGTGAAATCGGTCAGCCCCAGCATTTT. Protein sequence: CASSEIGQPQHF.

This clone was detected only once. The chain couples TRBV28 to TRBJ1-1, with 8 bases fitting TRBD1. The CDR3 spans 16 residues. J lost 3 bases, V lost 3 bases, and 9 bases had no gene match. Germline CDR1 MDHEN, CDR2 SYDVKM. CDR3 region: CASSLGPHRGDTEAFF. CDR3 DNA: TGTGCCAGCAGTTTGGGGCCCCACAGGGGGGACACTGAAGCTTTCTTT.

This chain links TRBV20-1 with TRBJ2-1; the D is unclear. V lost 3 bases and J 7 bases, leaving 10 bases between the germline ends. There are 12 residues in the CDR3. CDR1 and CDR2 (germline): DFQATT, SNEGSKA (reference sequence). CDR3 in DNA: TGCAGTGCTAGTTCGGGTTATAATGAGCAGTTCTTC. Translating it yields CSASSGYNEQFF.

V gene TRBV19 combines with J gene TRBJ1-1; the match to TRBD1 covers 7 bases. Trimming cost V 6 bases and J 1 base; bases outside gene matches: 5. The CDR3 has 14 residues. Germline values: CDR1 LNHDA, CDR2 SQIVND (reference sequence). The CDR3 DNA reads as TGTGCCAGTAGGGACAGGCCCGCGAACACTGAAGCTTTCTTT. Protein product: CASRDRPANTEAFF.

This chain connects TRBV11-2 to TRBJ2-1; a possible D gene is TRBD2 (5 bases). This CDR3 comprises 18 residues. The germline gives CDR1 SGHAT, CDR2 FQNNGV. V was pared by 3 bases and J by 4 bases, with 22 bases between. The CDR3, as DNA: TGTGCCAGCAGCTTTTGGGGTTCTCCGAGATCGGGGTACAATGAGCAGTTCTTC. This gives the protein CASSFWGSPRSGYNEQFF. Looking up the rest from reference TRBV11-2 and TRBJ2-1 gives the full variable domain: EAGVAQSPRYKIIEKRQSVAFWCNPISGHATLYWYQQILGQGPKLLIQFQNNGVVDDSQLPKDRFSAERLKGVDSTLKIQPAKLEDSAVYLCASSFWGSPRSGYNEQFFGPGTRLTVL.

The J gene is TRBJ1-2, the V gene TRBV10-3; D is undetermined. Trimming removed 0 bases from V and 4 bases from J, with 12 bases in between. This CDR3 spans 15 amino acids. CDR1 and CDR2 from the germline V gene are ENHRY and SYGVKD. The CDR3 protein is CAISESNQAGYGYTF. CDR3 DNA: TGTGCCATCAGTGAGTCCAACCAGGCGGGCTATGGCTACACCTTC.

The V call is TRBV6-5, the J call TRBJ1-3; D unclear. Germline loops: CDR1 MNHEY, CDR2 SVGAGI. V was trimmed by 3 bases and J by 0 bases, leaving 12 bases between them. The CDR3 is made up of 16 amino acids. The CDR3 here is CASSYNEAVSGNTIYF. CDR3 nucleotides: TGTGCCAGCAGTTATAACGAGGCAGTCTCTGGAAACACCATATATTTT.

V usage is TRBV28 and J usage is TRBJ1-2; 10 bases agree with TRBD1. CDR3 length: 15 residues. Germline V gene lookup returns CDR1 MDHEN and CDR2 SYDVKM. The ends lost 5 bases at V and 5 bases at J; junction bases unmatched: 8. The CDR3 nucleotides are TGTGCCAGCAGTACGACAGGGGGCGAAAGGTATGGCTACACCTTC. Translation: CASSTTGGERYGYTF.

This clone was counted once. The rearrangement uses TRBV18 and TRBJ1-1; TRBD1 matches 7 bases. V dropped 3 bases and J dropped 4; count of bases not matched to a gene: 5. From germline, CDR1 is KGHSH and CDR2 LQKENI. This CDR3 contains 14 residues. The CDR3 DNA follows: TGTGCCAGCTCACCTGGACAGGAGGTCACTGAAGCTTTCTTT. As protein: CASSPGQEVTEAFF. The full variable domain, its missing parts supplied by reference TRBV18 and TRBJ1-1, is NAGVMQNPRHLVRRRGQEARLRCSPMKGHSHVYWYRQLPEEGLKFMVYLQKENIIDESGMPKERFSAEFPKEGPSILRIQQVVRGDSAAYFCASSPGQEVTEAFFGQGTRLTVV.

This clone was seen a handful of times. The rearrangement uses TRBV7-8 and TRBJ1-4; the D gene is possibly TRBD1 (5 bases). This CDR3 has 13 residues. Germline V CDR1 and CDR2: SGHVS, FQNEAQ. V was clipped by 3 bases and J by 5 bases, with 7 bases between them. The CDR3 DNA reads TGTGCCAGCAGCTTTCAGGGAAATGAAAAACTGTTTTTT. Residues: CASSFQGNEKLFF.